The 8 T cell receptor beta chains below all came from one sample that was sequenced in a study of T cells expressing NK-cell markers. One entry per CDR3 protein, without DNA, is what TCRdb gives after re-calling the 5' RACE reads. The sample totals hundreds of thousands of distinct CDR3 sequences. The sample consisted of blood T cells: a sorted CD56 or NKG2C T cell subset, CD4+ or CD8+ T cells, or bulk PBMC T cells (not recorded which). Source of these receptors: a woman aged 18 to 69 in good health.

The rearrangement joins TRBV25-1 to TRBJ2-1; TCRdb's D call of TRBD1 is untestable without DNA. Germline V gene sequence: CDR1 MGHDK, CDR2 SYGVNS. The CDR3 consists of 16 residues. The CDR3 region is CASSLAGQDGYNEQFF.

The rearrangement uses TRBV2 and TRBJ1-2; TCRdb proposes TRBD1, but this gene call is untestable without DNA. Per the germline V gene, CDR1 is SNHLY and CDR2 is FYNNEI. This CDR3 region has 17 residues. CDR3: CASSSATGRGVWNGYTF.

The chain uses TRBV28 and TRBJ1-5. CDR3 length equals 17 residues. From germline, CDR1 is MDHEN and CDR2 SYDVKM. CDR3 amino acids: CASRPPTRHYSNQPQHF.

The chain carries TRBV29-1 and TRBJ2-1; as DNA is missing, the TRBD1 call by TCRdb cannot be tested. From germline, CDR1 is SQVTM and CDR2 ANQGSEA. The CDR3 is made up of 12 amino acids. The CDR3 is CSARDGSNEQFF.

CDR3 protein: CATSGPGGLAEQFF. The chain joins TRBV24-1 to TRBJ2-1; TCRdb reports TRBD1, a call that lacks DNA to check it against. The length of the CDR3 is 14 residues. The germline V gene has CDR1 KGHDR and CDR2 SFDVKD.

The V gene is TRBV12-3 or TRBV12-4, the J gene TRBJ1-2; no DNA is available, so the TRBD1 call from TCRdb remains unchecked. This CDR3 comprises 13 residues. The CDR3 spells CASSLSGVDGYTF.

V usage is TRBV5-1 and J usage is TRBJ2-3; TCRdb gives TRBD2 as the D gene, but with no DNA this cannot be confirmed. CDR3 length: 16 amino acids. Germline V lookup: CDR1 SGHRS, CDR2 YFSETQ. CDR3 in amino acids: CASSLGGRRGTDTQYF. Drawing the rest from reference TRBV5-1 and TRBJ2-3, the complete variable domain is KAGVTQTPRYLIKTRGQQVTLSCSPISGHRSVSWYQQTPGQGLQFLFEYFSETQRNKGNFPGRFSGRQFSNSRSEMNVSTLELGDSALYLCASSLGGRRGTDTQYFGPGTRLTVL.

The J gene is TRBJ2-5, the V gene TRBV4-3; the D call from TCRdb, TRBD1, cannot be confirmed without DNA. Per the germline V gene, CDR1 is LGHNA and CDR2 is YSLEER. The length of the CDR3 is 14 residues. The CDR3 here is CASSGQGGSETQYF.